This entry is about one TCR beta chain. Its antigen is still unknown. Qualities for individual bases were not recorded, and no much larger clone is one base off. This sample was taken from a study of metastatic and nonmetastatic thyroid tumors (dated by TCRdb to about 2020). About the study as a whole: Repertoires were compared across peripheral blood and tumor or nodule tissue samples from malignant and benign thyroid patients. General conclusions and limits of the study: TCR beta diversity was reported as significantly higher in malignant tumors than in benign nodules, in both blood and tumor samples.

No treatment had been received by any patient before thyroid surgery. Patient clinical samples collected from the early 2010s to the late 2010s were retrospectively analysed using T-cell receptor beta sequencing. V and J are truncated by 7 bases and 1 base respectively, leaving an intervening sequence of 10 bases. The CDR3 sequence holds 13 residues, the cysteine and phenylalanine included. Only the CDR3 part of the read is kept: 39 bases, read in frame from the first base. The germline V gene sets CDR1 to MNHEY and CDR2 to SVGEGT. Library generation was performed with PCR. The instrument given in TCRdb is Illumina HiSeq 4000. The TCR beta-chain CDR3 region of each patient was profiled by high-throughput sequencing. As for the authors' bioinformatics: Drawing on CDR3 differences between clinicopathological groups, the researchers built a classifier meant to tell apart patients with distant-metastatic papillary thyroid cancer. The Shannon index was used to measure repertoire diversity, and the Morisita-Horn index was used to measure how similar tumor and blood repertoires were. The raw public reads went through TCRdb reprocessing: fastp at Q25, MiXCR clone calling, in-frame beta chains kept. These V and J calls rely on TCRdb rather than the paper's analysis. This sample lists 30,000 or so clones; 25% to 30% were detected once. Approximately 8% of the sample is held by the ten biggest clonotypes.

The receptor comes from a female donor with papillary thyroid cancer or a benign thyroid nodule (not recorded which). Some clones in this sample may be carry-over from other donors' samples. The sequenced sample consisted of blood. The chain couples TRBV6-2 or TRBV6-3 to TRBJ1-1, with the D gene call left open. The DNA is TGTGCCAGCACCCTCCAGGCGAACACTGAAGCTTTCTTT. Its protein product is CASTLQANTEAFF.